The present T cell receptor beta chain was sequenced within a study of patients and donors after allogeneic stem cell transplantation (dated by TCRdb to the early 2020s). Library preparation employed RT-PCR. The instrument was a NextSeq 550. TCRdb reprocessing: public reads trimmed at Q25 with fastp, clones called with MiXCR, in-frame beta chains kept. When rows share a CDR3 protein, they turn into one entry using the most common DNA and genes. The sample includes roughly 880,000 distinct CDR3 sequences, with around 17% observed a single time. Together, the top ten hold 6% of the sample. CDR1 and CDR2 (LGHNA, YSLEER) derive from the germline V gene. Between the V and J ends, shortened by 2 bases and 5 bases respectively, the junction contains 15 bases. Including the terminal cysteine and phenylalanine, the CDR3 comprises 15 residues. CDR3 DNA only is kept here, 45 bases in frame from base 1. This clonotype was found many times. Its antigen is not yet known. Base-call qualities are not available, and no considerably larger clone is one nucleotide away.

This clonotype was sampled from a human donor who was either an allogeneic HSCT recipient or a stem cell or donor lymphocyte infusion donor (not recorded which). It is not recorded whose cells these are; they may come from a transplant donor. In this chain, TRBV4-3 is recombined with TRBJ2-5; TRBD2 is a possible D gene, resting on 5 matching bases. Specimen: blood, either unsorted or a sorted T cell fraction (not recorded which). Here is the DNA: TGCGCCAGCAGCCAATCCCTGACTACCGAGGAGACCCAGTACTTC. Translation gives CASSQSLTTEETQYF.